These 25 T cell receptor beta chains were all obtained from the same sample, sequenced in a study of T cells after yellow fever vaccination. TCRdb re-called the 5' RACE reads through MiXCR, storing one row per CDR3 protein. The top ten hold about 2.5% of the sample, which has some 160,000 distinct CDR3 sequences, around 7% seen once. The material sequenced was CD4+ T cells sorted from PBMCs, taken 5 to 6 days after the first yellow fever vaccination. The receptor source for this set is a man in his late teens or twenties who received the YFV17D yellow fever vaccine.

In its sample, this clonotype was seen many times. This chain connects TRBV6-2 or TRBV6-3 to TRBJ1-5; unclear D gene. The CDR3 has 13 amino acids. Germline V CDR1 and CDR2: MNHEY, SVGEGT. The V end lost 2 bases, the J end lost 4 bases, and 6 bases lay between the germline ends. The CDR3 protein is CASSYTGNQPQHF. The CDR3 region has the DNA TGTGCCAGCAGTTACACGGGGAATCAGCCCCAGCATTTT.

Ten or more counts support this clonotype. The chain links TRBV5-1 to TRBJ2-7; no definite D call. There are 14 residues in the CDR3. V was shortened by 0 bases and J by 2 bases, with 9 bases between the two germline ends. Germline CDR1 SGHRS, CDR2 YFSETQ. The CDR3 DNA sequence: TGCGCCAGCAGCTTGGGTGGCGGCCCCTACGAGCAGTACTTC. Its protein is CASSLGGGPYEQYF.

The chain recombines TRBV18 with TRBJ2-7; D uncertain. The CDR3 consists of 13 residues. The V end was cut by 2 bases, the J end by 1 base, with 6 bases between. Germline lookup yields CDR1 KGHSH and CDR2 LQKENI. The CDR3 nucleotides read TGTGCCAGCTCACCATCGCAATCCTACGAGCAGTACGTC. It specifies CASSPSQSYEQYV.

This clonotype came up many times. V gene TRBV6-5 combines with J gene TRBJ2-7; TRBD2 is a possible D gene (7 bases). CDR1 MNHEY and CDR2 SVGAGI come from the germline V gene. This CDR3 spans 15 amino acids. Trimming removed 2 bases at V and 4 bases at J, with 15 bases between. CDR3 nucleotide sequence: TGTGCCAGCAGTTACGCCCGGGGGGCCGGGTACGAGCAGTACTTC. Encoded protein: CASSYARGAGYEQYF.

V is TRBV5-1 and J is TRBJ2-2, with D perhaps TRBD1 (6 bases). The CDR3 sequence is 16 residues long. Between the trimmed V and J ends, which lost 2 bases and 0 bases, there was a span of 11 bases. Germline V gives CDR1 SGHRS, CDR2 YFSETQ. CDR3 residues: CASSLAGTSNTGELFF. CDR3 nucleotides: TGCGCCAGCAGCTTAGCCGGGACATCGAACACCGGGGAGCTGTTTTTT.

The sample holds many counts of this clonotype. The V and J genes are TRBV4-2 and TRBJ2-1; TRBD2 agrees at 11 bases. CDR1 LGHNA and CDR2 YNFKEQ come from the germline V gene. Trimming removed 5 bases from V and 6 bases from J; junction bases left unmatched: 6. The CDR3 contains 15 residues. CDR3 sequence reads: CASSTTSGGGNEQFF. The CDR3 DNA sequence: TGTGCCAGCAGCACCACTAGCGGGGGCGGCAATGAGCAGTTCTTC.

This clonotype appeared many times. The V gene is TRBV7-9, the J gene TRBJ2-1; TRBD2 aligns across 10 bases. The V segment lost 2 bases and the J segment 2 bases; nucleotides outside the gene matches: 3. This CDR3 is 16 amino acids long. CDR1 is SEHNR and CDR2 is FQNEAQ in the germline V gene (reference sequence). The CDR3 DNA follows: TGTGCCAGCAGCTTAAGCCTAGCGGGGGCCTACAATGAGCAGTTCTTC. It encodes CASSLSLAGAYNEQFF.

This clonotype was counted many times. CDR3 DNA: TGCGCCAGCAGCTTGGTTGCAAACACCGGGGAGCTGTTTTTT. It translates to CASSLVANTGELFF. V is TRBV5-1 and J is TRBJ2-2; D is unresolved. V was clipped by 0 bases and J by 2 bases, with 5 bases between them. The CDR3 covers 14 residues. Germline lookup yields CDR1 SGHRS and CDR2 YFSETQ. The entire variable domain, with the rest obtained from reference TRBV5-1 and TRBJ2-2, is as follows: KAGVTQTPRYLIKTRGQQVTLSCSPISGHRSVSWYQQTPGQGLQFLFEYFSETQRNKGNFPGRFSGRQFSNSRSEMNVSTLELGDSALYLCASSLVANTGELFFGEGSRLTVL.

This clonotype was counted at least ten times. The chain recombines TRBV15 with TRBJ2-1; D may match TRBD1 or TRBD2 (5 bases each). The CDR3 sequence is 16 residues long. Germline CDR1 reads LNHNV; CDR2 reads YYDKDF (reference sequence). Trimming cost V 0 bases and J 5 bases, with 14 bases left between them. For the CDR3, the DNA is TGTGCCACCAGCAGAGACCTGAGGGGCGAGGACAATGAGCAGTTCTTC. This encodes CATSRDLRGEDNEQFF.

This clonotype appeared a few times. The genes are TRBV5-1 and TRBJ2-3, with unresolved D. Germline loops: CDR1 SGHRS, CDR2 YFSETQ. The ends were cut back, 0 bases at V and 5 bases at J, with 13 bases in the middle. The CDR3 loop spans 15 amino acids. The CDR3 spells CASSLDHPSRDTQYF. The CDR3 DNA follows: TGCGCCAGCAGCTTGGATCACCCTTCCAGAGATACGCAGTATTTT. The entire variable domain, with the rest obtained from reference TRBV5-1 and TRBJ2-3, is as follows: KAGVTQTPRYLIKTRGQQVTLSCSPISGHRSVSWYQQTPGQGLQFLFEYFSETQRNKGNFPGRFSGRQFSNSRSEMNVSTLELGDSALYLCASSLDHPSRDTQYFGPGTRLTVL.

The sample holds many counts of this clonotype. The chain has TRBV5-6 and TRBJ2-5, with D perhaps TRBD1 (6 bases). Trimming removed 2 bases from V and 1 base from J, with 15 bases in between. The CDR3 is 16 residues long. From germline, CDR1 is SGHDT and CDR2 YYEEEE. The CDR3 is CASSFWGPNFQETQYF. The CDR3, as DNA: TGTGCCAGCAGCTTTTGGGGGCCGAACTTCCAAGAGACCCAGTACTTC.

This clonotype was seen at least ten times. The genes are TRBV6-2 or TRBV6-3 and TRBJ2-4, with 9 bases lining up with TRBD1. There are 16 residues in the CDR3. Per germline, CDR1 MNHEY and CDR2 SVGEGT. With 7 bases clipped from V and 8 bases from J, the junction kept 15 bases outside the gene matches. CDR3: CASIPGPGTGKDIQYF. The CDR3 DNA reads TGTGCCAGCATCCCAGGGCCCGGGACAGGGAAGGACATTCAGTACTTC.

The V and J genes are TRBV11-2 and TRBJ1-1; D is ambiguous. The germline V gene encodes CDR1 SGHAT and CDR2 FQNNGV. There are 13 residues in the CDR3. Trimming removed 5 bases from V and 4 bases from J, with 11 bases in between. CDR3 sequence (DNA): TGTGCCAGCAGCCCCACGGGTGGCACTGAAGCTTTCTTT. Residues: CASSPTGGTEAFF.

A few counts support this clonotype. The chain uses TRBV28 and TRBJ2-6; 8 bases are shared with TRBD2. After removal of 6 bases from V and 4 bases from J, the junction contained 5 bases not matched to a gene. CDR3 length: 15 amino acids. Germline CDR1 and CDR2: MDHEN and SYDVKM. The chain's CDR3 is CASRAGGTGANVLTF. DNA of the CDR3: TGTGCCAGCAGGGCGGGGGGTACCGGGGCCAACGTCCTGACTTTC.

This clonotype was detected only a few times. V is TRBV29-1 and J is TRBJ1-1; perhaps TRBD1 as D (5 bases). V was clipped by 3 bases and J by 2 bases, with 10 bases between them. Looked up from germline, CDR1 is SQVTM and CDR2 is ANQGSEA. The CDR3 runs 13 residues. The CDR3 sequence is CSVDGAANTEAFF. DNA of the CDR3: TGCAGCGTTGATGGGGCAGCAAACACTGAAGCTTTCTTT.

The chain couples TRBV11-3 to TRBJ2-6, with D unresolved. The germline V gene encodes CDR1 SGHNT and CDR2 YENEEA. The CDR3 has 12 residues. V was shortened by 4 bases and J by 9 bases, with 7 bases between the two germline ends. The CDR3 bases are TGTGCCAGCAGCTCCAGTGGCAACGTCCTGACTTTC. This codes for CASSSSGNVLTF.

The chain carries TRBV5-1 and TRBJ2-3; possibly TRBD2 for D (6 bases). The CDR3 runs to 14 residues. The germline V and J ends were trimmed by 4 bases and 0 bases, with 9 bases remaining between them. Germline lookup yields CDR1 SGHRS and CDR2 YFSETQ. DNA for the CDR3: TGCGCCAGCAGCATAGGGACTAGCACAGATACGCAGTATTTT. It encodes CASSIGTSTDTQYF.

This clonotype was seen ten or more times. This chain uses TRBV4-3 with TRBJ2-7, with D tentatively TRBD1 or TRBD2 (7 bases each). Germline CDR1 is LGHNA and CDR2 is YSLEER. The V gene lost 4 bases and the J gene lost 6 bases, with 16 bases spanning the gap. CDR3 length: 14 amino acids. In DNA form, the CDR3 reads TGCGCCAGCAGCCCGCAGGGGGGGTCTGGCGAGCAGTACTTC. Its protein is CASSPQGGSGEQYF.

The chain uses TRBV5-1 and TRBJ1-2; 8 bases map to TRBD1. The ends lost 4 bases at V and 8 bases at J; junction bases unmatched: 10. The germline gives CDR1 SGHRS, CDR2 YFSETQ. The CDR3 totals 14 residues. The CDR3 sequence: CASSTSDRETGYTF. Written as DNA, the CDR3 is TGCGCCAGCAGCACCTCGGACAGGGAGACGGGCTACACCTTC. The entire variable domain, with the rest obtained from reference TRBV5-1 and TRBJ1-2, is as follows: KAGVTQTPRYLIKTRGQQVTLSCSPISGHRSVSWYQQTPGQGLQFLFEYFSETQRNKGNFPGRFSGRQFSNSRSEMNVSTLELGDSALYLCASSTSDRETGYTFGSGTRLTVV.

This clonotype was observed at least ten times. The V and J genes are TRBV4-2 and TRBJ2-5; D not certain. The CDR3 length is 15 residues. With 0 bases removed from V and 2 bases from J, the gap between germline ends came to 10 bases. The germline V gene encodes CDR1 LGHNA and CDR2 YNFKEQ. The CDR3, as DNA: TGTGCCAGCAGCCAAGATGCGCTCCTTCAAGAGACCCAGTACTTC. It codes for CASSQDALLQETQYF.

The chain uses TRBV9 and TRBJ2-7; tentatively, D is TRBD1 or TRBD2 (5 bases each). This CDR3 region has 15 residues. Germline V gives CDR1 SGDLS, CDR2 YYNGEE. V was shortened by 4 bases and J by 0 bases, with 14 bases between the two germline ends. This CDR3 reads CASSLGAGSSYEQYV. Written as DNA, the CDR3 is TGTGCCAGCAGCCTTGGGGCAGGGAGCTCCTACGAGCAGTACGTC.

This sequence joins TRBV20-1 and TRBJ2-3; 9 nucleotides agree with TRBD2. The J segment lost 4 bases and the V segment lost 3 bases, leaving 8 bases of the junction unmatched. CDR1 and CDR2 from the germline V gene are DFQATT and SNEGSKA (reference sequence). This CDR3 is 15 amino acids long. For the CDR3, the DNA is TGCAGTGCTAGCGTTCGCAGCGGGGGGCCAGATACGCAGTATTTT. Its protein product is CSASVRSGGPDTQYF.

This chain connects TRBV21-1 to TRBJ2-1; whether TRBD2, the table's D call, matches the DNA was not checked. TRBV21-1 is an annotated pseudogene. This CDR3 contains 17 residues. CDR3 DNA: TGTGCCAGCAGCAAAGGACTAGCGGGGGGACATGACAATGAGCAGTTCTTC. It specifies CASSKGLAGGHDNEQFF.

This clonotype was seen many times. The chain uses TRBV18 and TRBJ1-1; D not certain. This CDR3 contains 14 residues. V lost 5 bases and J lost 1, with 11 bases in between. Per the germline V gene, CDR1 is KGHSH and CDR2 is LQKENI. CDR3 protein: CASSYRWENTEAFF. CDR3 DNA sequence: TGTGCCAGCTCATACCGATGGGAGAACACTGAAGCTTTCTTT.

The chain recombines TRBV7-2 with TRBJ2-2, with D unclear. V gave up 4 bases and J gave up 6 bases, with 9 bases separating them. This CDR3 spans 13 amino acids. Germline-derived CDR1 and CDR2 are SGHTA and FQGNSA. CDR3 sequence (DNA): TGTGCCAGCAGCTCCCTGGGCTCCGGGGAGCTGTTTTTT. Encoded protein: CASSSLGSGELFF.